A single sample gave rise to the 30 T cell receptor beta chains below, sequenced in a study of T cell responses to AZD1222 COVID-19 vaccine. Produced via immunoSEQ multiplex PCR; TCRdb's table is partial and in-frame only. The sample has 100,000 to 150,000 clones; more than 80% are singletons. Sequencing was performed on peripheral blood, taken on day 0 of AZD1222 vaccination. Receptors originate from an adult in good health.

Concerning this clone itself: In the same sample, other DNA sequences code for this CDR3. This chain connects TRBV18 to TRBJ1-3, with D perhaps matching TRBD1 (5 bases). V lost 3 bases to trimming and J lost 7 bases, with 10 bases between them. The length of the CDR3 is 13 residues. Germline-derived CDR1 and CDR2 are KGHSH and LQKENI. The CDR3 nucleotides are TGTGCCAGCTCACCGTCCGCAGGGAACACCATATATTTT. This sequence encodes CASSPSAGNTIYF.

This chain connects TRBV10-1 to TRBJ2-5; TRBD2 agrees at 12 bases. Germline V lookup: CDR1 WNHNN, CDR2 SYGVQD (reference sequence). This CDR3 region has 15 residues. J lost 5 bases, V lost 4 bases, and 5 bases had no gene match. In nucleotides, the CDR3 is TGCGCCAGCAGTGCTAGCGGGAGGGCCTGGGAGACCCAGTACTTC. Protein sequence: CASSASGRAWETQYF.

The chain joins TRBV10-3 to TRBJ1-1; 9 bases align to TRBD1. The CDR3 has 15 amino acids. Germline lookup yields CDR1 ENHRY and CDR2 SYGVKD. V shed 4 bases and J 1 base; nucleotides not matched to a gene: 4. The DNA for the CDR3 is TGTGCCATCAGTGTTAAACAGGGGGCGAACACTGAAGCTTTCTTT. Protein sequence: CAISVKQGANTEAFF.

This clone was seen a single time. V usage is TRBV5-4 and J usage is TRBJ2-4; weak D call: TRBD2 (6 bases). Germline loops: CDR1 SGHNT, CDR2 YYREEE (reference sequence). CDR3 length equals 16 residues. The V end was cut by 2 bases, the J end by 2 bases, with 14 bases between. The CDR3 loop is CASSFSFRGTKNIQYF. The CDR3 bases are TGTGCCAGCAGCTTCTCCTTTCGGGGGACCAAAAACATTCAGTACTTC.

The chain couples TRBV24-1 to TRBJ2-7; a possible D gene is TRBD2 (5 bases). Germline values: CDR1 KGHDR, CDR2 SFDVKD. There are 16 residues in the CDR3. V shed 5 bases and J shed 3 bases, with 19 bases lying between them. The CDR3 DNA is TGTGCCACCAGTGCATCCGAGGGCGCGGCCAACTACGAGCAGTACTTC. It yields the protein CATSASEGAANYEQYF.

V usage is TRBV30 and J usage is TRBJ1-3; D gene unclear. The CDR3 totals 14 residues. Germline lookup yields CDR1 GTSNPN and CDR2 SVGIG (reference sequence). Trimming left V 3 bases short and J 1 base short, with 10 bases between. The CDR3 is CAWSAGSSGNTIYF. CDR3 coding DNA: TGTGCCTGGAGCGCGGGGAGTTCTGGAAACACCATATATTTT.

This chain links TRBV19 with TRBJ2-5, with 11 nucleotides matching TRBD2. The CDR3 runs to 16 residues. V gave up 5 bases and J gave up 6 bases; unmatched junction bases: 11. CDR1 LNHDA and CDR2 SQIVND come from the germline V gene (reference sequence). The CDR3 DNA follows: TGTGCCAGTAGTCCCCCCGGGACTAGCGGACCGAAGACCCAGTACTTC. Its protein is CASSPPGTSGPKTQYF.

V and J are TRBV30 and TRBJ1-4; TRBD1 aligns across 8 bases. The CDR3 loop spans 13 amino acids. The V and J ends lost 0 bases and 7 bases, in that order; junction bases with no gene match: 1. CDR1 GTSNPN and CDR2 SVGIG come from the germline V gene (reference sequence). CDR3 residues: CAWSVQGGEKLFF. The CDR3 DNA follows: TGTGCCTGGAGTGTACAGGGGGGTGAAAAACTGTTTTTT.

This clone was counted only a few times. The chain combines TRBV30 with TRBJ1-2; a weak D match, TRBD1 (6 bases). The V gene's germline CDR1 is GTSNPN and CDR2 SVGIG (reference sequence). V lost 2 bases to trimming and J lost 4 bases, with 14 bases between them. CDR3 length equals 14 residues. The CDR3 sequence is CAWSHDRSFYGYTF. The CDR3, as DNA: TGTGCCTGGAGTCACGACAGGAGCTTCTATGGCTACACCTTC.

Only one count was recorded for this clone. The J gene is TRBJ2-6, the V gene TRBV7-3; D perhaps matches TRBD1 (6 bases). The CDR3 contains 18 residues. Trimming cost V 5 bases and J 2 bases, with 19 bases left between them. Germline V gene data show CDR1 as SGHTA and CDR2 as FQGTGA. The CDR3: CASSPGGASPPGANVLTF. The CDR3 bases are TGTGCCAGCAGCCCTGGGGGCGCCTCCCCCCCTGGGGCCAACGTCCTGACTTTC. Complete variable domain (other parts from reference TRBV7-3 and TRBJ2-6): GAGVSQTPSNKVTEKGKYVELRCDPISGHTALYWYRQSLGQGPEFLIYFQGTGAADDSGLPNDRFFAVRPEGSVSTLKIQRTERGDSAVYLCASSPGGASPPGANVLTFGAGSRLTVL.

In nucleotides, the CDR3 is TGTGCCAGCAGCCAAGATATCAGCTATGGCTACACCTTC. Translated: CASSQDISYGYTF. This chain uses TRBV14 with TRBJ1-2; no clear D. The CDR3 totals 13 residues. The V gene's germline CDR1 is SGHDN and CDR2 FVKESK. V shed 0 bases and J shed 4 bases, with 6 bases lying between them.

The chain combines TRBV28 with TRBJ1-4, with 7 bases identical to TRBD1. The germline V gene has CDR1 MDHEN and CDR2 SYDVKM. The trim removed 7 bases at V and 7 bases at J, leaving 18 bases unmatched. This CDR3 is 17 amino acids long. The CDR3 DNA reads TGTGCCAGCAAATCTCGCACAGTTTACAGGGGCACTGAAAAACTGTTTTTT. Translation gives CASKSRTVYRGTEKLFF.

The chain couples TRBV25-1 to TRBJ1-2, with 8 bases fitting TRBD1. With V trimmed by 2 bases and J by 2 bases, 7 bases remained unmatched. Germline CDR1 reads MGHDK; CDR2 reads SYGVNS. CDR3 size: 16 residues. The CDR3 region is CASSERWTGINYGYTF. In DNA, the CDR3 is TGTGCCAGCAGTGAACGATGGACAGGGATAAACTATGGCTACACCTTC.

The chain uses TRBV6-4 and TRBJ2-1, with 9 positions matching TRBD2. The trim removed 3 bases at V and 4 bases at J, leaving 4 bases unmatched. From germline, CDR1 is MRHNA and CDR2 SNTAGT. The CDR3 loop spans 15 amino acids. This CDR3 reads CASSEGAGGYNEQFF. The CDR3 bases are TGTGCCAGCAGTGAGGGAGCGGGGGGTTACAATGAGCAGTTCTTC.

The chain couples TRBV30 to TRBJ1-1; D is undetermined. CDR3 length: 13 amino acids. CDR1 and CDR2 from the germline V gene are GTSNPN and SVGIG (reference sequence). V gave up 2 bases and J gave up 0 bases, with 7 bases separating them. The CDR3 spells CAWSSGLNTEAFF. CDR3 DNA: TGTGCCTGGAGTTCCGGACTGAACACTGAAGCTTTCTTT.

A single count supports this clone. This chain links TRBV28 with TRBJ2-1, with unresolved D. Trimming cost V 11 bases and J 5 bases, with 16 bases left between them. The CDR3 has 13 amino acids. The germline V gene has CDR1 MDHEN and CDR2 SYDVKM. CDR3 sequence reads: CAAHRHEDNEQFF. The CDR3 coding sequence is TGTGCCGCCCACCGACATGAGGACAATGAGCAGTTCTTC.

J is TRBJ1-2 and V is TRBV7-2; D is unresolved. Looked up from germline, CDR1 is SGHTA and CDR2 is FQGNSA. V was cut by 2 bases and J by 4 bases, with 11 bases left in between. The CDR3 covers 14 residues. The CDR3 DNA follows: TGTGCCAGCAGCTTATACTTTCAGAGCTATGGCTACACCTTC. Its protein product is CASSLYFQSYGYTF. Together with reference TRBV7-2 and TRBJ1-2, the CDR3 gives the full variable domain: GAGVSQSPSNKVTEKGKDVELRCDPISGHTALYWYRQSLGQGLEFLIYFQGNSAPDKSGLPSDRFSAERTGGSVSTLTIQRTQQEDSAVYLCASSLYFQSYGYTFGSGTRLTVV.

This CDR3 is CASSIGLITEAFF. The CDR3 nucleotides read TGTGCCAGTAGTATCGGTCTTATCACTGAAGCTTTCTTT. The chain has TRBV19 and TRBJ1-1; no firm D call. CDR3 length equals 13 residues. The V end lost 3 bases, the J end lost 4 bases, and 9 bases lay between the germline ends. Germline CDR1 is LNHDA and CDR2 is SQIVND (reference sequence).

The chain joins TRBV7-2 to TRBJ2-1; D not resolved. V was clipped by 5 bases and J by 3 bases, with 5 bases between them. The CDR3 has 12 residues. CDR1 and CDR2 (germline): SGHTA, FQGNSA. CDR3: CASSNIYNEQFF. In nucleotides, the CDR3 is TGTGCCAGCAGCAACATCTACAATGAGCAGTTCTTC.

The CDR3 bases are TGTGCCAGCAGCCGACTTCCGGGACAGGGGGTAACTAATGAAAAACTGTTTTTT. This codes for CASSRLPGQGVTNEKLFF. J is TRBJ1-4 and V is TRBV4-2; 11 bases are shared with TRBD1. J gave up 1 base and V 4 bases, and 8 bases lay outside the gene matches. Germline CDR1 reads LGHNA; CDR2 reads YNFKEQ. This CDR3 region has 18 residues.

The gene calls are TRBV30 and TRBJ1-2; D possibly corresponds to TRBD1 (6 bases). The CDR3 loop spans 14 amino acids. Trimming took off 7 bases at V and 1 base at J, with 16 bases between the two ends. Germline CDR1 is GTSNPN and CDR2 is SVGIG (reference sequence). The chain's CDR3 is CASLGAGDNYGYTF. CDR3 DNA: TGTGCCTCCCTAGGGGCAGGGGATAACTATGGCTACACCTTC.

The rearrangement links TRBV5-1 to TRBJ1-1; maybe TRBD1 (6 bases). CDR3 length: 15 residues. CDR1 SGHRS and CDR2 YFSETQ come from the germline V gene. V lost 6 bases to trimming and J lost 4 bases, with 19 bases between them. The CDR3 is CASTIGHGGGTEAFF. CDR3 DNA sequence: TGCGCCAGCACCATCGGCCACGGAGGGGGCACTGAAGCTTTCTTT.

The V call is TRBV3-1 (or the pseudogene TRBV3-2), the J call TRBJ2-7; tentatively, D is TRBD1 (6 bases). Germline V CDR1 and CDR2: LGHDT, YNNKEL (reference sequence). Trimming removed 0 bases at V and 2 bases at J, with 11 bases between. The CDR3 consists of 15 residues. The CDR3 DNA reads as TGTGCCAGCAGCCAAGATCAGGGGCCTCCCTACGAGCAGTACTTC. Translating it yields CASSQDQGPPYEQYF.

This clone was recorded once. The junction departs from germline at one end; a sequencing error may be responsible. The rearrangement links TRBV7-7 to TRBJ2-5; possibly TRBD1 or TRBD2 for D (6 bases each). The CDR3 totals 13 residues. Germline V lookup: CDR1 SSHAT, CDR2 FNYEAQ (reference sequence). This chain's CDR3 is CASSFRGGETQYF. The CDR3 DNA reads as TGTGCTAGCAGCTTCCGAGGGGGGGAGACCCAGTACTTC.

This clone was recorded only once. The chain is built from TRBV11-3 and TRBJ2-1, with TRBD2 identical over 7 bases. J gave up 7 bases and V 1 base, and 7 bases lay outside the gene matches. The CDR3 runs 15 residues. The germline V gene has CDR1 SGHNT and CDR2 YENEEA. CDR3 amino acids: CASSLVSGGGNEQFF. CDR3 coding DNA: TGTGCCAGCAGCTTAGTTTCCGGGGGAGGGAATGAGCAGTTCTTC.

The chain links TRBV27 to TRBJ2-2; 10 positions match TRBD2. The CDR3 sequence is 14 residues long. V lost 6 bases to trimming and J lost 4 bases; unmatched junction nucleotides: 2. CDR1 MNHEY and CDR2 SMNVEV come from the germline V gene (reference sequence). This CDR3 is CASRAGGATGELFF. CDR3 bases: TGTGCCAGCAGAGCGGGAGGGGCCACCGGGGAGCTGTTTTTT.

The chain has TRBV27 and TRBJ2-1; D gene ambiguous. CDR1 is MNHEY, CDR2 SMNVEV, per germline (reference sequence). Trimming removed 11 bases from V and 10 bases from J, with 15 bases in between. This CDR3 contains 11 residues. The CDR3 loop is CACEIAYEQFF. The CDR3 DNA reads as TGTGCCTGCGAGATAGCATACGAGCAGTTCTTC.

The V and J genes are TRBV6-5 and TRBJ1-5; the match to TRBD1 covers 7 bases. The CDR3 has 14 residues. V trimming: 6 bases; J trimming: 2 bases; junction bases outside the gene matches: 4. From germline, CDR1 is MNHEY and CDR2 SVGAGI. CDR3 nucleotide sequence: TGTGCCAGCAGAATAACAGGGGGCAATCAGCCCCAGCATTTT. Translating gives CASRITGGNQPQHF.

The chain combines TRBV20-1 with TRBJ1-5; D gene ambiguous. Germline V gene data show CDR1 as DFQATT and CDR2 as SNEGSKA (reference sequence). CDR3 length: 14 residues. Between the trimmed V and J ends, which lost 3 bases and 4 bases, there was a span of 13 bases. This CDR3 is CSASSSGVNQPQHF. The CDR3 nucleotides are TGCAGTGCTAGTAGCAGTGGGGTAAATCAGCCCCAGCATTTT.

The chain recombines TRBV7-2 with TRBJ2-4; maybe TRBD2 (6 bases). V lost 3 bases to trimming and J lost 11 bases, with 17 bases between them. Per the germline V gene, CDR1 is SGHTA and CDR2 is FQGNSA. CDR3 length equals 14 residues. The CDR3 nucleotides are TGTGCCAGCAGCTTCCCCGGGACGGGGGTTCTTCAGTACTTC. This sequence encodes CASSFPGTGVLQYF.